This T cell receptor beta chain was found in a study of identical twins. V dropped 0 bases and J dropped 6 bases, with 9 bases sitting between them. This CDR3 region has 13 residues. Germline CDR1 and CDR2: SEHNR and FQNEAQ (reference sequence). TCRdb reanalysed the 5' RACE reads using MiXCR and keeps one entry per CDR3 protein. The sample contains about 730,000 distinct CDR3 sequences, 21% of which appear only once. This sample was shared with a second study, whose subject was T cells expressing NK-cell markers.

This chain uses TRBV7-9 with TRBJ2-7; D is undetermined. The source material was PBMCs. This sequence was found in a woman aged 18-30 years in good health. Here the CDR3 DNA reads TGTGCCAGCAGCTTAGCGGTGGTCGGCGAGCAGTACTTC. It codes for CASSLAVVGEQYF.